Listed below are T cell receptor beta chains from one sample, sequenced in a study of read filtering for tumor transcriptome and immune sequencing. TCRdb independently ran MiXCR on the reads; one entry per CDR3 protein. The data contain 43,000 or so distinct CDR3 sequences, less than 15% of them singletons. The sequencing input was a population of CD138-negative cells sorted from bone marrow. The source is a donor aged 40 or older with multiple myeloma. The CDR3 runs from the conserved cysteine through the conserved F or W. The D gene is left open where the match is weak. The size field is filled for only some rows; it gives once, few, many or a size class.

many TRBJ2-7 TRBV5-1 TRBD2 TGCGCCAGCAGCTTGGGAACTAGCGGGCCTTCCTACGAGCAGTACTTC CASSLGTSGPSYEQYF
many TRBJ1-1 TRBV27 . TGTGCCAGCAGTAGGAATCTGAACACTGAAGCTTTCTTT CASSRNLNTEAFF
many TRBJ2-1 TRBV20-1 TRBD1 TGCAGTGCTACTCACAGGGGCAATGAGCAGTTCTTC CSATHRGNEQFF
many TRBJ2-7 TRBV19 TRBD1 TGTGCCAGTAGTCCGACAGGGAGCTCCTACGAGCAGTACTTC CASSPTGSSYEQYF
many TRBJ2-3 TRBV20-1 TRBD2 TGCAGTGCTAGTTGGACTAGCGGGTCCCGAACTAGCACAGATACGCAGTATTTT CSASWTSGSRTSTDTQYF
many TRBJ2-3 TRBV4-3 . TGCGCCAGCAGCCAAGTTAGCGCTACTAACACAGATACGCAGTATTTT CASSQVSATNTDTQYF
many TRBJ2-7 TRBV28 . TGTGCCAGCAGTTTACCTGACAGGTCGCACGAGCAGTACTTC CASSLPDRSHEQYF
many TRBJ1-4 TRBV7-8 . TGTGCCAGCAGCTCGACAGGAATTAATGAAAAACTGTTTTTT CASSSTGINEKLFF
many TRBJ2-1 TRBV18 . TGTGCCAGCTCACCAGGGGGTTCCTACAATGAGCAGTTCTTC CASSPGGSYNEQFF
many TRBJ1-1 TRBV30 . TGTGCCTGGACACTGGGCAACACTGAAGCTTTCTTT CAWTLGNTEAFF
many TRBJ2-1 TRBV6-6 . TGTGCCAGCAGTTCGGACCGAGGAGGATCCTACAATGAGCAGTTCTTC CASSSDRGGSYNEQFF
many TRBJ2-2 TRBV11-2 TRBD2 TGTGCCAGCAGCTTATCCCTAGGGGAGGGGTTTATCGGGGAGCTGTTTTTT CASSLSLGEGFIGELFF
many TRBJ2-1 TRBV7-3 TRBD2 TGTGCCAGCAGCCCCGGGGCGGGAGGGCCGCGTGAGCAGTTCTTC CASSPGAGGPREQFF
. TRBJ1-3 TRBV30 TRBD1 TGTGCCTGGAGGCTCCCTGGGACAGGGGCCCCTGGAAACACCATATATTTT CAWRLPGTGAPGNTIYF
many TRBJ2-3 TRBV20-1 TRBD2 TGCAGTGTAAGGACTAGCGGGCAGTATTTT CSVRTSGQYF
many TRBJ1-1 TRBV7-9 . TGTGCCAGCAGCTTAGGGAAGCTTAGGACTGAAGCTTTCTTT CASSLGKLRTEAFF